The 26 T cell receptor beta chains in this list originate from one sample, sequenced in a study of early T cells in non-severe SARS-CoV-2 infection. TCRdb fed the 5' RACE reads into MiXCR, producing one record per CDR3 protein. The sample carries some 56,000 distinct CDR3 sequences, about 10% recorded once. Material: whole blood. The receptors here all came from an adult who was a healthcare worker with PCR-confirmed SARS-CoV-2 infection or an uninfected control (not recorded which).

The V gene is TRBV6-5, the J gene TRBJ2-1, with D possibly matching TRBD2 (6 bases). This CDR3 is built from 16 residues. Trimming removed 3 bases at V and 0 bases at J, with 12 bases between. Germline V lookup: CDR1 MNHEY, CDR2 SVGAGI. This CDR3 is CASSYAGTGSYNEQFF. The CDR3 DNA follows: TGTGCCAGCAGTTATGCCGGGACTGGCTCCTACAATGAGCAGTTCTTC.

This clonotype showed up many times. The chain is built from TRBV20-1 and TRBJ2-1; a weak D match, TRBD1 (6 bases). This CDR3 has 12 residues. CDR1 and CDR2 (germline): DFQATT, SNEGSKA (reference sequence). The germline V and J ends were trimmed by 4 bases and 7 bases, with 11 bases remaining between them. The CDR3 protein is CSAITGTNEQFF. In DNA, the CDR3 is TGCAGTGCTATCACAGGGACAAATGAGCAGTTCTTC.

The gene calls are TRBV20-1 and TRBJ1-2; a weak D match, TRBD1 (5 bases). The V and J ends lost 0 bases and 1 base respectively, with 6 bases between them. CDR3 length: 13 residues. Germline lookup yields CDR1 DFQATT and CDR2 SNEGSKA (reference sequence). The CDR3 DNA reads as TGCAGTGCTAGAGATCAGGGTAACTATGGCTACACCTTC. This encodes CSARDQGNYGYTF.

The sample holds many counts of this clonotype. The chain joins TRBV9 to TRBJ1-4; no definite D call. V was pared by 0 bases and J by 5 bases, with 8 bases between. Germline CDR1 is SGDLS and CDR2 is YYNGEE. The CDR3 totals 14 residues. The CDR3 DNA follows: TGTGCCAGCAGCGTAGGACCGACGAATGAAAAACTGTTTTTT. Protein product: CASSVGPTNEKLFF.

The table lists this clonotype with many counts. This chain connects TRBV27 to TRBJ1-2, with a weak D call TRBD1 (5 bases). Trimming took 3 bases from V and 8 from J, leaving 13 bases between them. Germline assignment: CDR1 MNHEY and CDR2 SMNVEV (reference sequence). The CDR3 extends over 13 amino acids. This CDR3 reads CASSFRGVGGYTF. The CDR3 nucleotides read TGTGCCAGCAGTTTCCGGGGCGTAGGGGGCTACACCTTC.

This clonotype has at least ten counts. V gene TRBV20-1 combines with J gene TRBJ2-1, with 7 bases fitting TRBD1. This CDR3 comprises 14 residues. V lost 0 bases and J lost 6; bases outside the gene matches: 5. Germline loops: CDR1 DFQATT, CDR2 SNEGSKA (reference sequence). CDR3 sequence reads: CSARENRGVNEQFF. Written as DNA, the CDR3 is TGCAGTGCTAGAGAGAACAGGGGAGTCAATGAGCAGTTCTTC.

The CDR3: CASSTTGYEDYGYTF. In DNA, the CDR3 is TGTGCCAGCTCAACCACAGGGTACGAGGACTATGGCTACACCTTC. The rearrangement joins TRBV6-1 to TRBJ1-2, with a possible D match to TRBD1 (6 bases). The CDR3 is made up of 15 amino acids. Per germline, CDR1 MNHNS and CDR2 SASEGT. The germline V and J ends were trimmed by 8 bases and 3 bases, with 19 bases remaining between them.

This clonotype showed up many times. The CDR3 reads CSASADQTYNEQFF. CDR3 DNA sequence: TGCAGTGCTAGTGCGGACCAAACCTACAATGAGCAGTTCTTC. V and J are TRBV20-1 and TRBJ2-1; no reliable D call. Germline-derived CDR1 and CDR2 are DFQATT and SNEGSKA (reference sequence). The CDR3 consists of 14 residues. Trimming pared 3 bases from V and 2 bases from J, leaving 11 bases between.

This clonotype was recorded at least ten times. The rearrangement uses TRBV30 and TRBJ2-2, with no clear D. Trimming stripped 2 bases from V and 7 bases from J, with 8 bases between. The V gene's germline CDR1 is GTSNPN and CDR2 SVGIG (reference sequence). The CDR3 is 12 residues long. CDR3: CAWSQGSGELFF. CDR3 in DNA: TGTGCCTGGAGTCAAGGTAGCGGGGAGCTGTTTTTT.

This clonotype was seen a handful of times. The J gene is TRBJ1-2, the V gene TRBV12-3 or TRBV12-4, with 7 bases fitting TRBD1. Unmatched junction bases numbered 7, after V lost 6 bases and J lost 3 bases. This CDR3 comprises 14 residues. CDR3 protein: CASSRQGSDYGYTF. The CDR3, as DNA: TGTGCCAGCAGCAGACAGGGATCGGACTATGGCTACACCTTC.

This clonotype was detected only a few times. The J gene is TRBJ2-3, the V gene TRBV29-1, with TRBD2 matching 9 bases. The germline gives CDR1 SQVTM, CDR2 ANQGSEA. J was trimmed by 2 bases and V by 3 bases; bases with no gene match: 9. The CDR3 sequence is 16 residues long. CDR3 protein: CSVDGTSLPHTDTQYF. As DNA, the CDR3 is TGCAGCGTTGATGGGACTAGCCTACCCCACACAGATACGCAGTATTTT.

This clonotype was counted ten times or more. The V gene is TRBV15, the J gene TRBJ2-7, with 9 positions matching TRBD1. This CDR3 is 15 amino acids long. CDR1 is LNHNV, CDR2 YYDKDF, per germline (reference sequence). The V gene end was trimmed by 5 bases and the J gene end by 4 bases; junction bases not matched to a gene: 9. Here the CDR3 reads CATSARLGTGYEQYF. Written as DNA, the CDR3 is TGTGCCACCAGCGCTCGGCTCGGGACAGGGTACGAGCAGTACTTC.

The gene calls are TRBV18 and TRBJ2-5; D ambiguous. The length of the CDR3 is 12 residues. Trimming took 3 bases from V and 2 from J, leaving 4 bases between them. Germline V lookup: CDR1 KGHSH, CDR2 LQKENI. This chain's CDR3 is CASSPTQETQYF. As DNA, the CDR3 is TGTGCCAGCTCACCTACTCAAGAGACCCAGTACTTC.

As regards this clonotype: A much larger clone is a single base away; this may be a read error. This sequence joins TRBV3-1 and TRBJ2-1; 9 bases are shared with TRBD2. The CDR3 runs to 17 residues. Looked up from germline, CDR1 is LGHDT and CDR2 is YNNKEL (reference sequence). Here the CDR3 reads CARSHTFSGRFRDEQFF. The CDR3 coding sequence is TGTGCCCGCAGCCATACTTTTAGCGGGAGATTTAGGGATGAGCAGTTCTTC.

This clonotype was counted between two and nine times. The rearrangement links TRBV7-2 to TRBJ2-3; 12 nucleotides agree with TRBD2. Germline CDR1 reads SGHTA; CDR2 reads FQGNSA. The trim removed 0 bases at V and 5 bases at J, leaving 9 bases unmatched. The CDR3 spans 18 residues. The CDR3 bases are TGTGCCAGCAGCTTAGCGCTCCGACTAGCGGGAGTGGGAGATACGCAGTATTTT. The encoded protein is CASSLALRLAGVGDTQYF.

This clonotype was seen more than once but under ten times. The gene calls are TRBV7-6 and TRBJ2-7, with 8 bases that match TRBD2. The CDR3 is 14 amino acids. Germline values: CDR1 SGHVS, CDR2 FNYEAQ. Germline trimming cut 2 bases from V and 7 bases from J; bases unmatched to any gene: 7. The CDR3 DNA reads TGTGCCAGCAGCTTAAGCGGGAGTGTAGGAGAGCAGTACTTC. Translating gives CASSLSGSVGEQYF.

This clonotype has a handful of counts. This chain links TRBV6-2 or TRBV6-3 with TRBJ2-7, with TRBD1 matching 8 bases. Germline CDR1 is MNHEY and CDR2 is SVGEGT. This CDR3 comprises 13 residues. J lost 11 bases, V lost 6 bases, and 12 bases had no gene match. The CDR3 nucleotides read TGTGCCAGCAGGGGCCCCGGACAGGGACACGAGTACTTC. This translates into CASRGPGQGHEYF.

This clonotype was observed a handful of times. The chain links TRBV5-4 to TRBJ2-1, with TRBD2 identical over 14 bases. Germline CDR1 is SGHNT and CDR2 is YYREEE (reference sequence). CDR3 length: 16 residues. V gave up 4 bases and J gave up 9 bases; unmatched junction bases: 9. The CDR3 sequence is CASSGPGLAGAAEQFF. In DNA form, the CDR3 reads TGTGCCAGCAGCGGTCCGGGACTAGCGGGAGCCGCTGAGCAGTTCTTC.

This clonotype appeared a few times. This CDR3 reads CASTPWGILEQYF. DNA of the CDR3: TGTGCCAGCACCCCGTGGGGCATTCTGGAGCAGTACTTC. The V call is TRBV6-1, the J call TRBJ2-7; possible D gene TRBD1, 5 bases. Germline CDR1 is MNHNS and CDR2 is SASEGT. V lost 7 bases to trimming and J lost 7 bases, with 17 bases between them. The CDR3 totals 13 residues.

J is TRBJ2-7 and V is TRBV7-9, with D unclear. V was pared by 5 bases and J by 3 bases, with 11 bases between. CDR1 is SEHNR and CDR2 is FQNEAQ in the germline V gene (reference sequence). The CDR3 sequence is 13 residues long. CDR3 sequence: CASSGPFGYEQYF. As DNA, the CDR3 is TGTGCCAGCAGCGGACCATTTGGCTACGAGCAGTACTTC.

This clonotype has at least ten counts. The chain employs TRBV12-3 or TRBV12-4 and TRBJ2-7; possibly TRBD1 or TRBD2 for D (7 bases each). The V end was cut by 3 bases, the J end by 7 bases, with 16 bases between. CDR3 length: 14 amino acids. The DNA of the CDR3 is TGTGCCAGCAGTTTTCAGGGGGGGATCGGAGAGCAGTACTTC. Translating it yields CASSFQGGIGEQYF.

This clonotype has ten or more counts. This chain uses TRBV10-3 with TRBJ1-2, with D hard to call. The V and J ends lost 10 bases and 0 bases respectively, with 12 bases between them. The CDR3 runs to 13 residues. Germline values: CDR1 ENHRY, CDR2 SYGVKD. The CDR3 protein is CASKTGPNYGYTF. CDR3 DNA sequence: TGTGCCAGCAAGACCGGACCTAACTATGGCTACACCTTC.

The CDR3 sequence: CASSSTIEQFF. As DNA, the CDR3 is TGTGCCAGCAGTTCCACGATCGAGCAGTTCTTC. The chain couples TRBV27 to TRBJ2-1; no definite D call. Germline V gene sequence: CDR1 MNHEY, CDR2 SMNVEV (reference sequence). This CDR3 region has 11 residues. Trimming cost V 4 bases and J 10 bases, with 8 bases left between them.

This clonotype was found many times. V is TRBV5-1 and J is TRBJ2-7; D remains unclear. Germline V lookup: CDR1 SGHRS, CDR2 YFSETQ. V dropped 6 bases and J dropped 1 base, with 11 bases sitting between them. This CDR3 contains 13 residues. The CDR3 reads CASTSDGSYEQYF. The CDR3 bases are TGCGCCAGCACCTCAGACGGGTCCTACGAGCAGTACTTC.

In this sample, this clonotype turned up many times. V usage is TRBV9 and J usage is TRBJ1-4; 8 bases are a match to TRBD1. The CDR3 has 15 residues. Looked up from germline, CDR1 is SGDLS and CDR2 is YYNGEE. With V trimmed by 4 bases and J by 4 bases, 6 bases remained unmatched. CDR3: CASSPRTGFNEKLFF. The CDR3 nucleotides are TGTGCCAGCAGCCCCCGGACAGGGTTTAATGAAAAACTGTTTTTT.

This clonotype has at least ten counts. This chain joins TRBV3-1 and TRBJ2-7; possibly TRBD1 or TRBD2 for D (7 bases each). The CDR3 is 16 amino acids. Between the trimmed V and J ends, which lost 5 bases and 3 bases, there was a span of 20 bases. Germline-derived CDR1 and CDR2 are LGHDT and YNNKEL (reference sequence). The CDR3 is CASSNRGGGRSYEQYF. The CDR3 nucleotides read TGTGCCAGCAGCAACAGGGGAGGCGGGAGAAGCTACGAGCAGTACTTC.